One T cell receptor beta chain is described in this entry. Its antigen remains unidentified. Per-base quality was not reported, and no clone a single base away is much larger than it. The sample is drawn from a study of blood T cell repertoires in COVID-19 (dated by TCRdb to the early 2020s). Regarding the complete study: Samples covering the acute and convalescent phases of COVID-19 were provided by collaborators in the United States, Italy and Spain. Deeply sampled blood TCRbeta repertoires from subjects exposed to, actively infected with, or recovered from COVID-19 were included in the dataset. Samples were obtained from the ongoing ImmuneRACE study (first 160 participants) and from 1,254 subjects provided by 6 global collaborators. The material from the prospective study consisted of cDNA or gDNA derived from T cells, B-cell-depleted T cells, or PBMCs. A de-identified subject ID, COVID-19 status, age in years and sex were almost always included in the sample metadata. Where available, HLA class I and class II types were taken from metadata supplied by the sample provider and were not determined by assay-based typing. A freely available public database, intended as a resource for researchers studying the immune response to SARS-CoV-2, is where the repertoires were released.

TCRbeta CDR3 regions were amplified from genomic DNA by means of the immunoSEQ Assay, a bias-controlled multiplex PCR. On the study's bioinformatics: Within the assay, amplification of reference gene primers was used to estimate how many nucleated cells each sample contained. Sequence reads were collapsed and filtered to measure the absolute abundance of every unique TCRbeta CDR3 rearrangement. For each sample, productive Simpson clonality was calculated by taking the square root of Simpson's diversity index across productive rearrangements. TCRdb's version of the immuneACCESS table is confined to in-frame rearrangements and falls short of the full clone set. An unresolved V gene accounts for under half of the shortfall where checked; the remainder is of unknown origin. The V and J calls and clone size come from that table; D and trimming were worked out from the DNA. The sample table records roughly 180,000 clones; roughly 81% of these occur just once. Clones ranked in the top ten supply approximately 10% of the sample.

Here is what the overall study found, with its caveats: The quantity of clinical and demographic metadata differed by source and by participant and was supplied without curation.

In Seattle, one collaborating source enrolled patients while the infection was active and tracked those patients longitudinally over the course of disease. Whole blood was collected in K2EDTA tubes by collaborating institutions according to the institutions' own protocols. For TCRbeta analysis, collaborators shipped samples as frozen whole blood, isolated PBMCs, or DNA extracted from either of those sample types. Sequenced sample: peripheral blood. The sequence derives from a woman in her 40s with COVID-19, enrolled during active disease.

The bases are TGTGCCAGTAGTATCCTCCGAGTGTCGGGAGGAAGTAATGAGCAGTTCTTC. Its product reads: CASSILRVSGGSNEQFF. The rearranged segments are TRBV19 and TRBJ2-1, with 7 central nucleotides matching TRBD2. From the cysteine up to the phenylalanine, the CDR3 has a length of 17 residues. The only DNA kept is the CDR3, 51 bases in frame from the first base. Per the germline V gene (reference sequence), LNHDA is the CDR1 and SQIVND is the CDR2. V and J are trimmed by 3 bases and 7 bases, and the gene matches miss 15 bases of the junction.